These T cell receptor beta chains were read from a single sample in a study of blood T cells in healthy people across ages. MiXCR was run by TCRdb on the 5' RACE reads, yielding one entry per CDR3 protein. The sample gives about 760,000 distinct CDR3 sequences, around 25% of which show up once; under 10% is in the top ten. The same specimen was also included in a second study, on T cells of mothers and their children.

Sequencing was performed on blood. The origin of the receptors is a boy under 18 in good health. Each CDR3 is given with its conserved first and last residue. The D gene is left open where the match is weak. Expanded clones are given a class, and other clones once, few, many or no size at all.

CDR3aa | CDR3nt | j_gene | v_gene | d_gene | abundance
CASRYVDGSRETQYF | TGTGCCAGCAGATATGTAGACGGATCCAGGGAGACCCAGTACTTC | TRBJ2-5 | TRBV6-5 | NA | NA
CASSLSWQGDHEQYF | TGTGCCAGCAGCCTCTCCTGGCAGGGGGACCACGAGCAGTACTTC | TRBJ2-7 | TRBV7-2 | TRBD1 | NA
CSARDQRGGLGGELFF | TGCAGTGCTAGAGACCAGCGGGGGGGCCTTGGCGGGGAGCTGTTTTTT | TRBJ2-2 | TRBV20-1 | TRBD2 | NA
CASSPMTEGYSEQFF | TGTGCCAGCAGCCCAATGACAGAAGGTTACAGTGAGCAGTTCTTC | TRBJ2-1 | TRBV7-6 | NA | NA
CASSDLDKGLEYF | TGTGCCAGCAGTGATCTAGACAAAGGATTGGAGTACTTC | TRBJ2-4 | TRBV6-1 | NA | few
CASSLVAGKPEAFF | TGTGCCAGCAGCTTGGTGGCAGGGAAACCTGAAGCTTTCTTT | TRBJ1-1 | TRBV5-5 | NA | few
CASSSSGTGTAGANVLTF | TGTGCCAGCAGCTCCTCCGGGACAGGGACGGCTGGGGCCAACGTCCTGACTTTC | TRBJ2-6 | TRBV7-9 | TRBD1 | NA
CASSLNHFFF | TGTGCCAGCAGCTTAAACCATTTCTTCTTC | TRBJ2-1 | TRBV7-9 | NA | NA
CSARKAGVLEQYF | TGCAGTGCTAGAAAAGCGGGAGTACTGGAGCAGTACTTC | TRBJ2-7 | TRBV20-1 | TRBD2 | NA
CASTPPGAYEQYF | TGTGCCAGCACTCCTCCCGGGGCCTACGAGCAGTACTTC | TRBJ2-7 | TRBV28 | NA | few
CSANYPSLSYEQYF | TGCAGTGCTAATTATCCTTCCCTCTCCTACGAGCAGTACTTC | TRBJ2-7 | TRBV20-1 | NA | NA